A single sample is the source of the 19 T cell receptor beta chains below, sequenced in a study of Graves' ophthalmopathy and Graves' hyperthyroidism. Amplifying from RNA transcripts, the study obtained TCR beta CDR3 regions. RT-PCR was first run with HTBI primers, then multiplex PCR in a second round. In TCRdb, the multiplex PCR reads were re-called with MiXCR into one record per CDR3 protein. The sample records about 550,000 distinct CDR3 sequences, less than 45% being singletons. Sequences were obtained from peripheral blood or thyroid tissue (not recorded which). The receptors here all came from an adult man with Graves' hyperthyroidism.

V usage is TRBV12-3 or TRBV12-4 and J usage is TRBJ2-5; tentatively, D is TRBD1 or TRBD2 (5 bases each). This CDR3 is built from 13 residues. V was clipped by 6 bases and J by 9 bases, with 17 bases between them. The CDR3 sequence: CASRDSGTEAQYF. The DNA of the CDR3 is TGTGCCAGCAGAGATTCAGGGACGGAGGCCCAGTACTTC.

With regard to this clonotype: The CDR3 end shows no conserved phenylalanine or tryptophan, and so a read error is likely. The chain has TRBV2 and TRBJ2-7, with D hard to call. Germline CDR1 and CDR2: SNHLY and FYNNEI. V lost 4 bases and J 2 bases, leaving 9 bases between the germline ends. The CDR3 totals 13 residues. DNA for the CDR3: TGTGCCAGCAGTGGACCGCTACCCTACGAGCAGTACCTC. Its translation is CASSGPLPYEQYL.

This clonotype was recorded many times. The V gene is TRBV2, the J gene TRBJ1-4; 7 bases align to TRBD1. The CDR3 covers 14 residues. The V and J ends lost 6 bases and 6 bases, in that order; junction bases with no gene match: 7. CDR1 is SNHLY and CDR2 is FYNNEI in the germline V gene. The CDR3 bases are TGTGCCAGCAGAGCTGACAGGGTAGATGAAAAACTGTTTTTT. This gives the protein CASRADRVDEKLFF.

CDR3 DNA: TGTGCCAGCAGCCTTAGCGGGAGGTCCTACAATGAGCAGTTCTTC. This encodes CASSLSGRSYNEQFF. The rearrangement uses TRBV7-6 and TRBJ2-1, with 10 positions matching TRBD2. In germline, CDR1 is SGHVS, CDR2 FNYEAQ. There are 15 residues in the CDR3. V shed 5 bases and J 1 base; nucleotides not matched to a gene: 2.

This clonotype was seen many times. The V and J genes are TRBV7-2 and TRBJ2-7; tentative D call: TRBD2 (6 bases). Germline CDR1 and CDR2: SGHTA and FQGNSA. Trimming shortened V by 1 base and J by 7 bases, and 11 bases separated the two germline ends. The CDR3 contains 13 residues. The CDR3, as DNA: TGTGCCAGCAGCTTAGGGAGGGTGAGGGAGCAGTACTTC. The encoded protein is CASSLGRVREQYF. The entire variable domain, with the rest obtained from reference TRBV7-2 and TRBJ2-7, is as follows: GAGVSQSPSNKVTEKGKDVELRCDPISGHTALYWYRQSLGQGLEFLIYFQGNSAPDKSGLPSDRFSAERTGGSVSTLTIQRTQQEDSAVYLCASSLGRVREQYFGPGTRLTVT.

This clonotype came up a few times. This chain's CDR3 is CASKLAGGPGELFF. The CDR3, as DNA: TGTGCCAGCAAGCTAGCGGGAGGGCCAGGGGAGCTGTTTTTT. The chain has TRBV3-1 and TRBJ2-2; 12 positions match TRBD2. The V and J ends lost 7 bases and 8 bases, in that order; junction bases with no gene match: 5. The CDR3 totals 14 residues. Per germline, CDR1 LGHDT and CDR2 YNNKEL (reference sequence).

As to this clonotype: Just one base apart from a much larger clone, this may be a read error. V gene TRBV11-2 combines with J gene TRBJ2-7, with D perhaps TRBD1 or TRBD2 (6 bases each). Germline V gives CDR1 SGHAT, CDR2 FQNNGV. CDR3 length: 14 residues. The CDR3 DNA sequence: TGTGCCAGCAGCTTCGAGGACGGGGGCTACGAGCAGAACTTC. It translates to CASSFEDGGYEQNF.

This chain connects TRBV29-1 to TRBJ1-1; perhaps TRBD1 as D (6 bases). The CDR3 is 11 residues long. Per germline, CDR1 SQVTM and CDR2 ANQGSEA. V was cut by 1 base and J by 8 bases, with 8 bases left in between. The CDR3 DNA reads TGCAGCGTTGAAGCACAGGGCGAAGCTTTCTTT. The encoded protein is CSVEAQGEAFF.

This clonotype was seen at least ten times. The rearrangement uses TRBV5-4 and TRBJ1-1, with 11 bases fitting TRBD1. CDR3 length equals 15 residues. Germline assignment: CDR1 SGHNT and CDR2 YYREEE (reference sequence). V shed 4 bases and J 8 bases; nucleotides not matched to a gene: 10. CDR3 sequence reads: CASSAGTGGTTEAFF. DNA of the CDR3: TGTGCCAGCAGCGCAGGGACAGGGGGAACTACCGAAGCTTTCTTT. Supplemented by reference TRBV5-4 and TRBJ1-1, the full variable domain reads ETGVTQSPTHLIKTRGQQVTLRCSSQSGHNTVSWYQQALGQGPQFIFQYYREEENGRGNFPPRFSGLQFPNYSSELNVNALELDDSALYLCASSAGTGGTTEAFFGQGTRLTVV.

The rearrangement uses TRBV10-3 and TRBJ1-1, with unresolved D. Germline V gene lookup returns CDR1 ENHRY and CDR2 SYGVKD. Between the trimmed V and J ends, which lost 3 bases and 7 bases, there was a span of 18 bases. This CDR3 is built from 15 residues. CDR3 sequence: CAISDVAATYNEAFF. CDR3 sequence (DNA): TGTGCCATCAGTGATGTGGCGGCGACCTACAATGAAGCTTTCTTT.

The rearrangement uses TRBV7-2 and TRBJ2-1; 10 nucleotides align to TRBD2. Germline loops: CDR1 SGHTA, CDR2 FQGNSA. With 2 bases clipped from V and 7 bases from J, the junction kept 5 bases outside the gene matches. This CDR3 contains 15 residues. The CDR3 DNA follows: TGTGCCAGCAGCTTATCCAGCGGGGGGGCAAATGAGCAGTTCTTC. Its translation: CASSLSSGGANEQFF.

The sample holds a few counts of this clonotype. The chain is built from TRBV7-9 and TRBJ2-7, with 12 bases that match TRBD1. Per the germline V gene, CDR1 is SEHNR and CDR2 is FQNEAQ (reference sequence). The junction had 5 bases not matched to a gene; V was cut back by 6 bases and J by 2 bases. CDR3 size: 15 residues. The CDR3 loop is CASRRGQGAAYEQYF. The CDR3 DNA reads TGTGCCAGCAGGCGGGGACAGGGGGCCGCCTACGAGCAGTACTTC. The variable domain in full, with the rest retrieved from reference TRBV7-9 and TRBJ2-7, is DTGVSQNPRHKITKRGQNVTFRCDPISEHNRLYWYRQTLGQGPEFLTYFQNEAQLEKSRLLSDRFSAERPKGSFSTLEIQRTEQGDSAMYLCASRRGQGAAYEQYFGPGTRLTVT.

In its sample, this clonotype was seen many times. The CDR3 sequence is CASSFNRHQPQHF. The CDR3 DNA reads as TGTGCCAGCAGTTTTAACAGACATCAGCCCCAGCATTTT. The chain employs TRBV12-3 or TRBV12-4 and TRBJ1-5, with no clear D. With 3 bases removed from V and 5 bases from J, the gap between germline ends came to 8 bases. The CDR3 runs to 13 residues.

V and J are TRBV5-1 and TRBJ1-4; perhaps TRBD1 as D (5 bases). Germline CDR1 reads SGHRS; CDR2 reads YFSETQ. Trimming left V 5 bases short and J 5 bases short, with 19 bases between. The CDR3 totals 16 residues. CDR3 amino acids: CASSQGRTGSNEKLFF. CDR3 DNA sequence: TGCGCCAGCAGTCAGGGAAGAACAGGTTCCAATGAAAAACTGTTTTTT.

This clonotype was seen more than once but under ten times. The CDR3 here is CASSYPGGGNGYTF. In DNA form, the CDR3 reads TGTGCCAGCAGTTACCCCGGGGGAGGGAATGGCTACACCTTC. The chain couples TRBV12-3 or TRBV12-4 to TRBJ1-2, with D perhaps matching TRBD1 (5 bases). The length of the CDR3 is 14 residues. Trimming removed 4 bases from V and 6 bases from J, with 15 bases in between.

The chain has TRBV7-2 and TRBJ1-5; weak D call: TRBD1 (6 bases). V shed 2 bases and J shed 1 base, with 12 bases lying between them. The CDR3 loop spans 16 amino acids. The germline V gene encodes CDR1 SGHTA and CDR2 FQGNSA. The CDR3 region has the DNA TGTGCCAGCAGCTTAAGCAGGGGCTTAAGCAATCAGCCCCAGCATTTT. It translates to CASSLSRGLSNQPQHF.

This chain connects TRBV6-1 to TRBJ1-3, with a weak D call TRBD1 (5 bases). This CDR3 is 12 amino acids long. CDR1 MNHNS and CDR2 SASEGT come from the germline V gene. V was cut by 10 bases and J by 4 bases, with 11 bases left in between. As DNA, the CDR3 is TGTGCCACCAGGGTAGCAGGAAACACCATATATTTT. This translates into CATRVAGNTIYF.

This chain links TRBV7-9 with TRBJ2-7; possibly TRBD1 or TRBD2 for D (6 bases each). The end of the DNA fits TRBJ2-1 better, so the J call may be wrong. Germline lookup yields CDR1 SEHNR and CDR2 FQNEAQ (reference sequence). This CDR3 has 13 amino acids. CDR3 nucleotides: TGTGCCAGCAGCCCGATGGGGGGCAGAGGGCAGTTCTTC. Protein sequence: CASSPMGGRGQFF.

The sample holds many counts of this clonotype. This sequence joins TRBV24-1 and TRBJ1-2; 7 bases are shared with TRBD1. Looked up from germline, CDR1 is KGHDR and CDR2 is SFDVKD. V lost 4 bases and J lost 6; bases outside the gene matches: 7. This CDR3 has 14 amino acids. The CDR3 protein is CATSDRRQGNGYTF. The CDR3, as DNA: TGTGCCACCAGTGACCGCCGACAGGGTAATGGCTACACCTTC.